These T cell receptor beta chains were read from a single sample in a study of CD8+CD57+ T cells in acquired aplastic anemia. TCRdb reprocessed the reads via MiXCR and lists one record per CDR3 protein. The sample yields around 180,000 distinct CDR3 sequences, 45% to 60% seen once. Input material: sorted CD4+, CD8+, or CD8+CD57+ T cells (not recorded which) from PBMCs. These TCRs come from a human donor with aplastic anemia. The CDR3 runs from the conserved cysteine through the conserved F or W. The D gene is left open where the match is weak. Clone size is not always given. Where it is, it says once, few, many or a class for expanded clones.

d_call,clone_size,j_call,v_call,cdr3_nt,cdr3_aa
.,many,TRBJ2-3,TRBV24-1,TGTGCCACTGGGGGGCCCGATACGCAGTATTTT,CATGGPDTQYF
.,.,TRBJ1-2,TRBV2,TGTGCCAGCAGCCAAGTCGGGACTAACTCTGGCTACACCTTC,CASSQVGTNSGYTF
.,.,TRBJ2-1,TRBV10-3,TGTGCCATCAGCGGACAGTTCTCCTACAATGAGCAGTTCTTC,CAISGQFSYNEQFF
TRBD1,many,TRBJ1-4,TRBV9,TGTGCCAGCAGCACCTCTCCGACAGGGCGTGAAAAACTGTTTTTT,CASSTSPTGREKLFF
TRBD1,many,TRBJ2-7,TRBV5-1,TGCGCCAGCAGCCAAAGGCCGGGACAGGAAATCGAGCAGTACTTC,CASSQRPGQEIEQYF
.,.,TRBJ2-7,TRBV12-3/TRBV12-4,TGTGCCAGCAGTAAGGGGGGACAATACTACGAGCAGTACTTC,CASSKGGQYYEQYF
.,.,TRBJ1-1,TRBV6-1,TGTGCCAGCACCCCCAACAGGCCCACACGTTCAGCTTTCTTT,CASTPNRPTRSAFF
.,.,TRBJ2-7,TRBV10-2,TGCGCCAGCAGTGAGATCCCCTACGAGCAGTACTTC,CASSEIPYEQYF
.,few,TRBJ2-1,TRBV29-1,TGCAGCGTTGAGTCGCCTGCCGTCTACAATGAGCAGTTCTTC,CSVESPAVYNEQFF
TRBD2,.,TRBJ2-5,TRBV24-1,TGTGCCACCAGCGGACAAGCGGGGGAGACCCAGTACTTC,CATSGQAGETQYF
.,.,TRBJ2-7,TRBV7-9,TGTGCCAGCAGCACCAGCTCCTACGAGCAGTACTTC,CASSTSSYEQYF
TRBD2,many,TRBJ2-1,TRBV4-2,TGTGCCAGCAGCCGCGCCCCACTAGCGGGGGGGCCGCGGGGGGGTGAGCAGTTCTTC,CASSRAPLAGGPRGGEQFF
.,many,TRBJ2-3,TRBV6-1,TGTGCCAGCAGTGAAGGAGAGCGTTCCCTAAGCACAGATACGCAGTATTTT,CASSEGERSLSTDTQYF
.,.,TRBJ2-1,TRBV29-1,TGCAGCGTTGAAGAGCATAACTACAATGAGCAGTTCTTC,CSVEEHNYNEQFF
.,.,TRBJ1-2,TRBV29-1,TGCAGCGTTACGACCGGGACAACCATGGAGACCTTC,CSVTTGTTMETF
TRBD1,many,TRBJ2-7,TRBV6-1,TGTGCCAGCAGTCCAAGTGGGACAGGGTTACCCTACGAGCAGTACTTC,CASSPSGTGLPYEQYF
TRBD2,.,TRBJ2-7,TRBV7-6,TGTGCCAGCAGTTACGGGAGGGAAAAGCAGTACTTC,CASSYGREKQYF
.,.,TRBJ2-7,TRBV19,TGTGCCAGTCGACAGGCGGGCTCCTACGAGCAGTACTTC,CASRQAGSYEQYF
TRBD1,.,TRBJ1-2,TRBV4-1,TGCGCCAGCAGCCTTACCGGGACAGGGCTGAAGTATGGCTACACCTTC,CASSLTGTGLKYGYTF
.,.,TRBJ2-7,TRBV20-1,TGCAGTGCTAGAATCGGCTCCTACGAGCAGTACTTC,CSARIGSYEQYF
.,.,TRBJ2-7,TRBV2,TGTGCCAGCAGTGGGGACTCTCCCTACGAGCAGTACTTC,CASSGDSPYEQYF
.,once,TRBJ1-3,TRBV19,TGTGCCAGTAGTCCCAAGACTAGCGGGAACACCATATATTTT,CASSPKTSGNTIYF
TRBD2,.,TRBJ2-7,TRBV25-1,TGTGCCAGCAGTGAAGGAGGGGCGGGGGGCATCGTTTCGGAGCAGTACTTC,CASSEGGAGGIVSEQYF
TRBD1,.,TRBJ2-3,TRBV27,TGTGCCAGCGGACAGGGGATCGGCACAGATACGCAGTATTTT,CASGQGIGTDTQYF
.,many,TRBJ2-1,TRBV5-1,TGCGCCAGCACCCCTTCGGGGAATGAGCAGTTCTTC,CASTPSGNEQFF
.,many,TRBJ1-6,TRBV5-4,TGTGCCAGCAGCTTGGGTTTTAATTCACCCCTCCACTTT,CASSLGFNSPLHF
TRBD2,many,TRBJ2-1,TRBV7-3,TGTGCCAGCAGCCCAGGCACTAGCGGCTACAATGAGCAGTTCTTC,CASSPGTSGYNEQFF
.,many,TRBJ1-6,TRBV5-6,TGTGCCAGCACCTGGGAGTTCGGGTCACCCCTCCACTTT,CASTWEFGSPLHF
.,.,TRBJ2-5,TRBV15,TGTGCCACCAGCAGTGCTAGGGGCCGGGGGGCATTAGAGACCCAGTACTTC,CATSSARGRGALETQYF
TRBD2,many,TRBJ2-7,TRBV20-1,TGCAGTGCTAGCTCAAGAGCGGGGCGGGCTTACGAGCAGTACTTC,CSASSRAGRAYEQYF
TRBD1,many,TRBJ1-5,TRBV20-1,TGCAGTGCTAAAGACGAAGACAGGGAAAGGGTGCAGCCCCAGCATTTT,CSAKDEDRERVQPQHF
TRBD2,.,TRBJ2-4,TRBV3-1,TGTGCCAGCAGCCCACCCTCGACTAGCGGGGGGAGTGGCATTCAGTACTTC,CASSPPSTSGGSGIQYF
TRBD2,few,TRBJ2-7,TRBV7-2,TGTGCCAGCAGCCTAGCGGGAGGGCTCGCCTACGAGCAGTACTTC,CASSLAGGLAYEQYF
TRBD1,few,TRBJ1-5,TRBV2,TGTGCCAGCAGTGCTATGGGACAGGCGGATCAGCCCCAGCATTTT,CASSAMGQADQPQHF
TRBD1,many,TRBJ2-2,TRBV2,TGTGCCAGCAACACCGGGACAGGGGGCAAAGGGGAGCTGTTTTTT,CASNTGTGGKGELFF
.,many,TRBJ2-5,TRBV5-8,TGTGCCAGCAGCTGGGCTGGGGCCAAGGGAGAGACCCAGTACTTC,CASSWAGAKGETQYF
.,many,TRBJ1-1,TRBV6-1,TGTGCCAGCAGTGAAGCACAGGGAAACACTGAAGCTTTCTTT,CASSEAQGNTEAFF
.,.,TRBJ1-3,TRBV7-7,TGTGCCAGCAGCTTAGACGGGGCTGGAGGAAACACCATATATTTT,CASSLDGAGGNTIYF
.,many,TRBJ2-7,TRBV7-2,TGTGCCAGCAGTCCAATACCGGGGGCTACCTACGAGCAGTACTTC,CASSPIPGATYEQYF
TRBD2,few,TRBJ2-1,TRBV20-1,TGCAGTGCTTTGACTAGCGGGAGGGCCGGAGAGCAGTTCTTC,CSALTSGRAGEQFF
.,many,TRBJ1-1,TRBV25-1,TGTGCCAGCAGTGTTTTACAGGGTTCTGCTTTCTTT,CASSVLQGSAFF
.,.,TRBJ2-2,TRBV2,TGTGCCAGCAACTCGCAGGGTACCAACACTGGGGAGCTGTTTTTT,CASNSQGTNTGELFF
.,many,TRBJ2-7,TRBV7-2,TGTGCCAGCAGCTTAGGCCATAGCTCCTACGAGCAGTACTTC,CASSLGHSSYEQYF
.,.,TRBJ2-7,TRBV2,TGTGCCAGCAGCCAATCTCTCGACTCCTACAATGAGCAGTACTTC,CASSQSLDSYNEQYF
.,many,TRBJ2-7,TRBV20-1,TGCAGTGCTGCTCGACCAAGCTACGAGCAGTACTTC,CSAARPSYEQYF